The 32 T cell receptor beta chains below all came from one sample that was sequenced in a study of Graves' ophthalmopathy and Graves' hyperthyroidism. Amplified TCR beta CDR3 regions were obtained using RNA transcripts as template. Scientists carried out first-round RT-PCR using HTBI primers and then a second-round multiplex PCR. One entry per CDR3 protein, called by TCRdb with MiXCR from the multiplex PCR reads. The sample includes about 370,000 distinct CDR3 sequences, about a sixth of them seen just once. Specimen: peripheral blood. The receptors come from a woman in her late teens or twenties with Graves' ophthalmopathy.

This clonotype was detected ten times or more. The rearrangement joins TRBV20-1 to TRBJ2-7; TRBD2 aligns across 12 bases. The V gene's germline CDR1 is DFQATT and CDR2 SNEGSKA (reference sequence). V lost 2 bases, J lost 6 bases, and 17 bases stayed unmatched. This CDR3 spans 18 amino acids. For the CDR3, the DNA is TGCAGTGCTAGATCCCTACTCGGACTAGCGGGGAGGCCAACCGAGCAGTACTTC. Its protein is CSARSLLGLAGRPTEQYF.

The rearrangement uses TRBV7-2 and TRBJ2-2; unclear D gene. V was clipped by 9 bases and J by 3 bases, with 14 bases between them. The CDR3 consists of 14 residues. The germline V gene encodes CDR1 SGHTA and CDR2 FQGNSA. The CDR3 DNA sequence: TGTGCCAGTAGTAAAACCCGGGACACCGGGGAGCTGTTTTTT. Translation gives CASSKTRDTGELFF.

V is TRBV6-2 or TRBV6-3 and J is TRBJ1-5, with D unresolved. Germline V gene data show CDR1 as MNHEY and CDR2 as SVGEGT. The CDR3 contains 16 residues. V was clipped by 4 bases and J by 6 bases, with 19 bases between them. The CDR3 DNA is TGTGCCAGCAGTTTACTCCAGGCTGCCGGAGGTCAGCCCCAGCATTTT. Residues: CASSLLQAAGGQPQHF.

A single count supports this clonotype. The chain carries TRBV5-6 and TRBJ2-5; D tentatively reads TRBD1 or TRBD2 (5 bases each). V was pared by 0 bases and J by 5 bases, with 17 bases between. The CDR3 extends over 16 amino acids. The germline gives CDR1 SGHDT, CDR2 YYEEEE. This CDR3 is CASSLAGDESRETQYF. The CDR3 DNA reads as TGTGCCAGCAGCTTGGCCGGGGACGAATCCCGGGAGACCCAGTACTTC.

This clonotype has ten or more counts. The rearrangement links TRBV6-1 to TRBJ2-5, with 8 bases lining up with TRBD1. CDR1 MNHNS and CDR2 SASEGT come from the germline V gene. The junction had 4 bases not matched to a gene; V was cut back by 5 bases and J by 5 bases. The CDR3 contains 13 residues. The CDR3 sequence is CASSTGGGETQYF. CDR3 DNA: TGTGCCAGCAGTACAGGGGGAGGCGAGACCCAGTACTTC.

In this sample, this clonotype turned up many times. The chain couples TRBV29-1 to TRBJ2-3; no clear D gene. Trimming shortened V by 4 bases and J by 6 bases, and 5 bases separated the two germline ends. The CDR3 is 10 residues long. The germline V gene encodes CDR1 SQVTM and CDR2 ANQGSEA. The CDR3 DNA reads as TGCAGCGTTGGTACGGATACGCAGTATTTT. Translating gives CSVGTDTQYF.

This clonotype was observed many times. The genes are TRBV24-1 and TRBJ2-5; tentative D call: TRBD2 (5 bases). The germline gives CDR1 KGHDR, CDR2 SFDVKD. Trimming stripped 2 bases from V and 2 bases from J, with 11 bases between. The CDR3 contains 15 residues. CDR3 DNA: TGTGCCACCAGTGATTCAACCCCGGGGCAAGAGACCCAGTACTTC. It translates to CATSDSTPGQETQYF.

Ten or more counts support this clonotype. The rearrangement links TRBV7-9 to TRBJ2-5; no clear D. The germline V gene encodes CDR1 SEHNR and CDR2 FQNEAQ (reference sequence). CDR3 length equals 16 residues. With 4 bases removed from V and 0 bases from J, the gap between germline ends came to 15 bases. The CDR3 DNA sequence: TGTGCCAGCAGCTCCAACCCGGCCCAGTACCAAGAGACCCAGTACTTC. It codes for CASSSNPAQYQETQYF.

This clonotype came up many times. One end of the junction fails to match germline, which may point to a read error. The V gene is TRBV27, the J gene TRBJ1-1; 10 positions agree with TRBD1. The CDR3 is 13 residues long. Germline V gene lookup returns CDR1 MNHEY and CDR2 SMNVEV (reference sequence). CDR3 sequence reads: CASRTGTGADEGF. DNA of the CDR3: TGTGCCAGCAGGACCGGGACAGGGGCCGATGAGGGATTT.

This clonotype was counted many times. CDR3 in amino acids: CASNASGGDYGYTF. The CDR3 region has the DNA TGTGCCAGCAATGCATCAGGGGGCGACTATGGCTACACCTTC. V and J are TRBV6-1 and TRBJ1-2, with 8 positions matching TRBD1. The junction had 7 bases not matched to a gene; V was cut back by 7 bases and J by 3 bases. Germline values: CDR1 MNHNS, CDR2 SASEGT. CDR3 size: 14 residues.

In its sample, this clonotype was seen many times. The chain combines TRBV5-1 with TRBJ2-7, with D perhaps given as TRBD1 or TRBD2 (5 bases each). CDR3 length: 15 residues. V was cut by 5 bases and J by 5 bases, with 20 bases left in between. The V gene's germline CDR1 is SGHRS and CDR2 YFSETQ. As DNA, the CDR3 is TGCGCCAGCAGTACGTTGAGGGGCAATTGGGACGAGCAGTACTTC. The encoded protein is CASSTLRGNWDEQYF. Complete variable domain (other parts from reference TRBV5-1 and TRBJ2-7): KAGVTQTPRYLIKTRGQQVTLSCSPISGHRSVSWYQQTPGQGLQFLFEYFSETQRNKGNFPGRFSGRQFSNSRSEMNVSTLELGDSALYLCASSTLRGNWDEQYFGPGTRLTVT.

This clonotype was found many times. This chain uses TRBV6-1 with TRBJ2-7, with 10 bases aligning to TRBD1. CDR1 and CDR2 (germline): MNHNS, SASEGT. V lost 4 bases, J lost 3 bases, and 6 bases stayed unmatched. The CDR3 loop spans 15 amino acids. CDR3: CASSAAGTGVYEQYF. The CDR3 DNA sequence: TGTGCCAGCAGTGCCGCCGGGACAGGGGTCTACGAGCAGTACTTC.

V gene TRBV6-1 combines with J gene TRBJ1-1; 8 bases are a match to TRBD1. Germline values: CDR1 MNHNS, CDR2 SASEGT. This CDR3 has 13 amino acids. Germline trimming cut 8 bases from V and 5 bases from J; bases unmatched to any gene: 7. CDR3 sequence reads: CASRRGTGTEAFF. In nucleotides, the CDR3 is TGTGCCAGCCGCCGCGGGACAGGAACTGAAGCTTTCTTT.

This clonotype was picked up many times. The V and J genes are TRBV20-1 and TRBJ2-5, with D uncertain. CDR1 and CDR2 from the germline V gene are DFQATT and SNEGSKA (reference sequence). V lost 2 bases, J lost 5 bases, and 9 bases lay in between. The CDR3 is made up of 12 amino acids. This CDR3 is CSARNSHETQYF. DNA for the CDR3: TGCAGTGCTAGAAATAGCCACGAGACCCAGTACTTC.

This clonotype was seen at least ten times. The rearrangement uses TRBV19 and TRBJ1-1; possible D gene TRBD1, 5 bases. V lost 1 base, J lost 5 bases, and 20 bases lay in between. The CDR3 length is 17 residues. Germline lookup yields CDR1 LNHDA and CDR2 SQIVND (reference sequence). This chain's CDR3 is CASSIGGERVLATEAFF. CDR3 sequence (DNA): TGTGCCAGTAGTATAGGAGGGGAGCGGGTATTGGCGACTGAAGCTTTCTTT.

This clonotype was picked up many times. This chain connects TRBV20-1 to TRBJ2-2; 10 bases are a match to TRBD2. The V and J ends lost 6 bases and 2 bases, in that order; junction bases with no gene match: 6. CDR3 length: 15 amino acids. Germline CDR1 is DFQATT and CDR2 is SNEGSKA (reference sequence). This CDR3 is CSARRTSGNTGELFF. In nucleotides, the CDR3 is TGCAGTGCCAGACGGACTAGCGGCAACACCGGGGAGCTGTTTTTT.

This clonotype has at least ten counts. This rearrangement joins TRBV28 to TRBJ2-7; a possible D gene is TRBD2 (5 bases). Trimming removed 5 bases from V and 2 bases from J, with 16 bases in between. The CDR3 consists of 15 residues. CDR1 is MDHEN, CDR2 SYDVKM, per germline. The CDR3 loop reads CASSVRVSPTYEQYF. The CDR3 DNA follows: TGTGCCAGCAGTGTGAGGGTATCCCCTACCTACGAGCAGTACTTC.

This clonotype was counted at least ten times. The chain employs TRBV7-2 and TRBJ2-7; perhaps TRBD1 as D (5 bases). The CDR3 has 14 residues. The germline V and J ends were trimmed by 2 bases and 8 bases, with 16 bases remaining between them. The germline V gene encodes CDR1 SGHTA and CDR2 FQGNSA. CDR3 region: CASSLSIDSRKQYF. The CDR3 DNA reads TGTGCCAGCAGCTTAAGCATCGACAGTAGGAAGCAGTACTTC.

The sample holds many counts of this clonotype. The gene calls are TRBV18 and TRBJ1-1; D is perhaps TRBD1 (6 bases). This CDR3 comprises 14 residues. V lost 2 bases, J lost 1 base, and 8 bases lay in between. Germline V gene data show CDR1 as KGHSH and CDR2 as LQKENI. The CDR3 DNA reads TGTGCCAGCTCACCAAACAGGGCGAACACTGAAGCTTTCTTT. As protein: CASSPNRANTEAFF.

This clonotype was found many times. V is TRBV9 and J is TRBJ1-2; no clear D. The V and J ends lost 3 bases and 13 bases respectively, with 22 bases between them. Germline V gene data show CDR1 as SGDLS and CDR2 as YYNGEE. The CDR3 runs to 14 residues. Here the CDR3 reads CASSALESTPVGTF. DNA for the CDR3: TGTGCCAGCAGCGCCCTCGAAAGCACCCCCGTCGGCACCTTC.

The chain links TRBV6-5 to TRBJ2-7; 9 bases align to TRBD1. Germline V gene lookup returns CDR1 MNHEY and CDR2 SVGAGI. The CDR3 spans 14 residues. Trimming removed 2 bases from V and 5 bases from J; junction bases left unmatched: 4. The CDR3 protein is CASSYNRGRHEQYF. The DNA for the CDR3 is TGTGCCAGCAGTTACAACAGGGGGCGCCACGAGCAGTACTTC.

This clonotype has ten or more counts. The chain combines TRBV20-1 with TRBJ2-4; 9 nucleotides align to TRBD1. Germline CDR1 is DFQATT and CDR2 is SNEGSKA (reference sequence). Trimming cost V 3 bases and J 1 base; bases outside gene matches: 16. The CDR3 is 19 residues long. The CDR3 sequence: CSAREGGQGVEAAKNIQYF. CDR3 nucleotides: TGCAGTGCTAGGGAAGGGGGACAGGGAGTAGAGGCGGCCAAAAACATTCAGTACTTC.

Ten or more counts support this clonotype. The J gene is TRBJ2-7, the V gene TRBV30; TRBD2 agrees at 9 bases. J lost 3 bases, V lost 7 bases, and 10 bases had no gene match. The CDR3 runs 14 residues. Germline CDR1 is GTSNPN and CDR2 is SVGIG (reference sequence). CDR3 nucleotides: TGTGCCTCGACCGGAAAGACTAGCGGCTACGAGCAGTACTTC. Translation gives CASTGKTSGYEQYF.

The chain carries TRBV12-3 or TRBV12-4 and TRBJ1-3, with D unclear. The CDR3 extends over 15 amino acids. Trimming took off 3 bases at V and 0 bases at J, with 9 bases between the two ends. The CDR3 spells CASSFFSDSGNTIYF. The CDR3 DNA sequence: TGTGCCAGCAGTTTTTTTTCAGACTCTGGAAACACCATATATTTT.

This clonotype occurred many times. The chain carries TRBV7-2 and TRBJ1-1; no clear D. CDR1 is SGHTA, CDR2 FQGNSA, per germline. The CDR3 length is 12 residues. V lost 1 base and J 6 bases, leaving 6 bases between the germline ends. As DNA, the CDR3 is TGTGCCAGCAGCTTAGGTCAATCTGAAGCTTTCTTT. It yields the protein CASSLGQSEAFF.

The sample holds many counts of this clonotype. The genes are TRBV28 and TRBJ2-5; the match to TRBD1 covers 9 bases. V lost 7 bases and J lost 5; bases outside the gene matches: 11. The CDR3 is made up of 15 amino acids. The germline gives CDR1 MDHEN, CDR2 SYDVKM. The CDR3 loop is CASIAGQGGGETQYF. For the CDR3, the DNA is TGTGCCAGCATCGCGGGACAGGGAGGGGGGGAGACCCAGTACTTC.

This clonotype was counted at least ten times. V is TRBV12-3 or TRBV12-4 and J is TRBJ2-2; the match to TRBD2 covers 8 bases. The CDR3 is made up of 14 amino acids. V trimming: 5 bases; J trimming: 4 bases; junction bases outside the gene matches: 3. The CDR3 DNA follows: TGTGCCAGCAGTACCGGGACTAGCACCGGGGAGCTGTTTTTT. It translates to CASSTGTSTGELFF.

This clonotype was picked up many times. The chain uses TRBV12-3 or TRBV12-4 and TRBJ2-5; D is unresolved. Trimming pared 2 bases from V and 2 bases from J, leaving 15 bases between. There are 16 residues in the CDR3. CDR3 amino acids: CASSLTGRLMQETQYF. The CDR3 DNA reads TGTGCCAGCAGTTTAACCGGACGACTCATGCAAGAGACCCAGTACTTC.

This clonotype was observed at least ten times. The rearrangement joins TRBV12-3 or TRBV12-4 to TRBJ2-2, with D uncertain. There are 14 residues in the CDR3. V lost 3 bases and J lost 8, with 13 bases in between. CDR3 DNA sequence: TGTGCCAGCAGTTTTTCGAGCTCTAGGGGGGAGCTGTTTTTT. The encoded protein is CASSFSSSRGELFF.

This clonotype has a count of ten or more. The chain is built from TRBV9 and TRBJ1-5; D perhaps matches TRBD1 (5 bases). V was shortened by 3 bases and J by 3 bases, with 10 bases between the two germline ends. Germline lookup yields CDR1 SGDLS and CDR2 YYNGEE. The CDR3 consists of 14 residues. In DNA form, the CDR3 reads TGTGCCAGCAGCGAGGGGACTAACAATCAGCCCCAGCATTTT. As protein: CASSEGTNNQPQHF.

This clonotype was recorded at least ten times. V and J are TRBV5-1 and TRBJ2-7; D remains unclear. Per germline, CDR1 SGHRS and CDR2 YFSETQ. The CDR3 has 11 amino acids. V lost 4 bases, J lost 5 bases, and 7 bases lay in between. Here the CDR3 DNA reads TGCGCCAGCAGCGGGCCGGACGAGCAGTACTTC. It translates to CASSGPDEQYF.

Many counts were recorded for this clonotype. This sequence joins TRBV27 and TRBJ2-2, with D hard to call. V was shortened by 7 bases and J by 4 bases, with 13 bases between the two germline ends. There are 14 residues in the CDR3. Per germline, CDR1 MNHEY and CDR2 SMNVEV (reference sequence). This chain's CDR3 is CASTPRSFTGELFF. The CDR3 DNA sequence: TGTGCCAGCACCCCCCGGAGCTTCACCGGGGAGCTGTTTTTT.